The present T cell receptor (beta chain) was sequenced within a study of regulatory T cells in long-lasting Graves disease. The CDR3 length is 14 residues. Germline V lookup: CDR1 SSHAT, CDR2 FNYEAQ (reference sequence). Library construction for TCR beta used iRepertoire HTBI primers and Arm-PCR of CDR3 regions. Each CDR3 protein is one row after TCRdb ran MiXCR on the multiplex PCR reads. The sample holds 600,000 to 650,000 distinct CDR3 sequences; roughly 16% are singletons and the top ten take 18%. This clonotype has at least ten counts. One junction end does not reproduce the germline sequence, and a read error may be involved. Time point in this sample: newly diagnosed GD, antithyroid drugs for less than 3 months. The TCR library was made from RNA extracted from PBMCs. This same sample was also taken into another study, of T cells in Graves' hyperthyroidism and ophthalmopathy.

The receptor comes from a woman in her twenties or thirties with Graves disease. Sequenced here: peripheral blood mononuclear cells (PBMCs), sampled at new diagnosis, from a patient treated with antithyroid drugs. This chain links TRBV7-7 with TRBJ2-3, with D maybe TRBD1 (5 bases). CDR3 nucleotides: TGTGCTAGCAGCTTTACTCAGGGCGCAGATACGCAGTATTTT. Protein: CASSFTQGADTQYF.